Listed below are T cell receptor beta chains from one sample, sequenced in a study of T cell responses to AZD1222 COVID-19 vaccine. Using immunoSEQ multiplex PCR, the repertoire was profiled, and TCRdb retains in-frame clones only, with some absent. The sample holds over 150,000 clones, 70% to 90% seen once. Sample: peripheral blood, taken 28 days after the second AZD1222 dose. The receptors shown here come from an adult who received the AZD1222 COVID-19 vaccine. The CDR3 runs from the conserved cysteine through the conserved F or W. D genes are given only for firm matches. Some rows have no size entry. The others give once, few or many, or a class for an expanded clone.

length | J | V | size | D | DNA | CDR3
16 | TRBJ1-1 | TRBV4-2 | . | TRBD1 | TGTGCCAGCAGCCGTCCCCCGGGACAGGGCCTATCTGAAGCTTTCTTT | CASSRPPGQGLSEAFF
13 | TRBJ1-1 | TRBV7-7 | once | . | TGTGCTAGCAGCTTATCCCGAGGAACTGAAGCTTTCTTT | CASSLSRGTEAFF
14 | TRBJ1-2 | TRBV10-3 | once | . | TGTGCCATCAGAGAGACTGCTACTAACTATGGCTACACCTTC | CAIRETATNYGYTF
14 | TRBJ1-5 | TRBV3-1/TRBV3-2 | . | . | TGTGCCAGCAGTACGGTCGCTAGCAATCAGCCCCAGCATTTT | CASSTVASNQPQHF
13 | TRBJ1-2 | TRBV30 | . | . | TGTGCCGGACTAGACAGAGAAAACTATGGCTACACCTTC | CAGLDRENYGYTF
15 | TRBJ1-2 | TRBV9 | . | . | TGTGCCAGCAGCGGGCCAGAGACAGAAACCTATGGCTACACCTTC | CASSGPETETYGYTF
12 | TRBJ1-2 | TRBV6-2/TRBV6-3 | many | . | TGTGCCAGCAGTTACGTCGGGTATGGCTACACCTTC | CASSYVGYGYTF
15 | TRBJ1-1 | TRBV4-1 | . | . | TGCGCCAGCAGCCCGCGAAGCGGGGTGAACACTGAAGCTTTCTTT | CASSPRSGVNTEAFF
14 | TRBJ1-2 | TRBV6-5 | . | . | TGTGCCAGCAGTCTGGACAGTTCCCTCTATGGCTACACCTTC | CASSLDSSLYGYTF
13 | TRBJ2-5 | TRBV18 | . | TRBD1 | TGTGCCAGCTCGCCTCGACAGGGGGAGACCCAGTACTTC | CASSPRQGETQYF
13 | TRBJ1-6 | TRBV5-1 | few | . | TGCGCCAGCAGCTTGGCTTCTGTTTCACCCCTCCACTTT | CASSLASVSPLHF
16 | TRBJ2-1 | TRBV5-1 | . | TRBD2 | TGCGCCAGCTGTGACCCTAGCGGGGGCGGATACAATGAGCAGTTCTTC | CASCDPSGGGYNEQFF
13 | TRBJ1-6 | TRBV30 | . | TRBD1 | TGTGCCCGAGCCGGGACAGGCAATTCACCCCTCCACTTT | CARAGTGNSPLHF
14 | TRBJ1-2 | TRBV7-2 | . | . | TGTGCCAGCAGCGCCTTACAGACTAACTATGGCTACACCTTC | CASSALQTNYGYTF
13 | TRBJ1-1 | TRBV10-2 | . | . | TGCGCCAGCAGTGGGGGAAGGAACACTGAAGCTTTCTTT | CASSGGRNTEAFF
13 | TRBJ1-1 | TRBV28 | few | . | TGTGCCAGCAGCCCCAGGCCTGCCACTGAAGCTTTCTTT | CASSPRPATEAFF
13 | TRBJ2-1 | TRBV6-5 | . | TRBD2 | TGTGCCACGGGACTAGCAGGCTACAATGAGCAGTTCTTC | CATGLAGYNEQFF